Below, 17 T cell receptor beta chains from the same sample are listed, as sequenced in a study of shared clonotypes between healthy human individuals. Sequencing was performed with immunoSEQ multiplex PCR; in TCRdb, only in-frame clones are kept and a portion is missing. The table shows some 2.1 million clones, with roughly 95% occurring only once. Positively selected for CCR7, the CD45RO-negative cells used as naive CD8 cells excluded terminally differentiated effector memory CD45RA+ cells. Source material: naive CD8+ T cells from PBMCs. All receptors derive from a man younger than 30 in good health. Some clones in this sample may be carry-over from other donors' samples.

This rearrangement joins TRBV14 to TRBJ2-7, with D perhaps TRBD1 (5 bases). Per germline, CDR1 SGHDN and CDR2 FVKESK. V was cut by 2 bases and J by 5 bases, with 19 bases left in between. This CDR3 comprises 16 residues. Written as DNA, the CDR3 is TGTGCCAGCAGCCAACTCCTCCGGCAGGGTCGGAACGAGCAGTACTTC. Translating it yields CASSQLLRQGRNEQYF.

Notes on this clone: The same CDR3 can be traced to other DNA sequences in this sample. The chain links TRBV5-1 to TRBJ2-7; TRBD2 agrees at 8 bases. This CDR3 comprises 13 residues. Germline V gene data show CDR1 as SGHRS and CDR2 as YFSETQ. Losses at the gene ends were 2 bases for V and 4 bases for J; bases not matched to a gene: 2. The CDR3 coding sequence is TGCGCCAGCAGCTTAACTAGCGGTTACGAGCAGTACTTC. Residues: CASSLTSGYEQYF.

The V call is TRBV7-9, the J call TRBJ2-7; D may be TRBD2 (6 bases). V dropped 4 bases and J dropped 2 bases, with 27 bases sitting between them. This CDR3 has 19 amino acids. The V gene's germline CDR1 is SEHNR and CDR2 FQNEAQ (reference sequence). Written as DNA, the CDR3 is TGTGCCAGCAGCTCCCAGACTAGTCCAGGACGCCACGGAGCCTACGAGCAGTACTTC. Residues: CASSSQTSPGRHGAYEQYF.

This clone was counted a few times. Additional DNA sequences in this sample encode the identical CDR3. J is TRBJ1-1 and V is TRBV28, with 9 positions matching TRBD1. The CDR3 has 14 residues. Germline V lookup: CDR1 MDHEN, CDR2 SYDVKM. With 5 bases clipped from V and 5 bases from J, the junction kept 6 bases outside the gene matches. CDR3 in amino acids: CASSLDRGGTEAFF. For the CDR3, the DNA is TGTGCCAGCAGTCTGGACAGGGGTGGGACTGAAGCTTTCTTT.

The CDR3 sequence: CARPGGTGDSGANVLTF. CDR3 DNA sequence: TGTGCCAGGCCGGGGGGGACAGGGGACTCTGGGGCCAACGTCCTGACTTTC. V is TRBV25-1 and J is TRBJ2-6, with 10 nucleotides matching TRBD1. This CDR3 has 17 residues. Germline loops: CDR1 MGHDK, CDR2 SYGVNS. V shed 9 bases and J 0 bases; nucleotides not matched to a gene: 8.

The chain uses TRBV10-2 and TRBJ2-7; D call uncertain. Trimming stripped 5 bases from V and 6 bases from J, with 14 bases between. There are 13 residues in the CDR3. CDR1 and CDR2 from the germline V gene are WSHSY and SAAADI. The CDR3 DNA follows: TGCGCCAGCAGTCACGAAGAAGCTCTCGAGCAGTACTTC. This translates into CASSHEEALEQYF.

The chain employs TRBV7-6 and TRBJ1-2, with 9 nucleotides matching TRBD1. This CDR3 has 17 residues. The germline V gene encodes CDR1 SGHVS and CDR2 FNYEAQ. V shed 2 bases and J 7 bases; nucleotides not matched to a gene: 14. The chain's CDR3 is CASSLKSQGTGPSGYTF. Here the CDR3 DNA reads TGTGCCAGCAGCTTAAAATCGCAAGGGACAGGGCCAAGTGGCTACACCTTC.

V is TRBV9 and J is TRBJ2-2; 8 positions match TRBD2. The CDR3 is made up of 16 amino acids. Germline CDR1 reads SGDLS; CDR2 reads YYNGEE. Losses at the gene ends were 2 bases for V and 0 bases for J; bases not matched to a gene: 3. This CDR3 is CASSVSGAANTGELFF. The CDR3 nucleotides are TGTGCCAGCAGCGTTAGCGGGGCCGCGAACACCGGGGAGCTGTTTTTT.

The genes are TRBV6-5 and TRBJ1-1; D might be TRBD1 (6 bases). Germline values: CDR1 MNHEY, CDR2 SVGAGI. The CDR3 extends over 11 amino acids. The ends were cut back, 7 bases at V and 8 bases at J, with 11 bases in the middle. The CDR3 here is CASIGGREAFF. In nucleotides, the CDR3 is TGTGCCAGCATAGGGGGGCGAGAAGCTTTCTTT.

The chain has TRBV9 and TRBJ2-6; D might be TRBD2 (6 bases). Trimming stripped 2 bases from V and 0 bases from J, with 12 bases between. CDR1 and CDR2 from the germline V gene are SGDLS and YYNGEE. The CDR3 extends over 17 amino acids. The CDR3 here is CASSVGGGPSGANVLTF. The CDR3 nucleotides are TGTGCCAGCAGCGTCGGGGGAGGACCCTCTGGGGCCAACGTCCTGACTTTC. Full variable domain (remainder filled in from reference TRBV9 and TRBJ2-6): DSGVTQTPKHLITATGQRVTLRCSPRSGDLSVYWYQQSLDQGLQFLIQYYNGEERAKGNILERFSAQQFPDLHSELNLSSLELGDSALYFCASSVGGGPSGANVLTFGAGSRLTVL.

The chain employs TRBV7-8 and TRBJ1-5, with D hard to call. The CDR3 is made up of 15 amino acids. Germline CDR1 reads SGHVS; CDR2 reads FQNEAQ. V was clipped by 2 bases and J by 1 base, with 9 bases between them. CDR3 DNA sequence: TGTGCCAGCAGCTTAAGTGGGCAAAGCAATCAGCCCCAGCATTTT. Translation gives CASSLSGQSNQPQHF.

The chain couples TRBV7-2 to TRBJ2-1; D is uncertain. Germline V gene sequence: CDR1 SGHTA, CDR2 FQGNSA. V lost 5 bases to trimming and J lost 6 bases, with 11 bases between them. The CDR3 extends over 13 amino acids. As DNA, the CDR3 is TGTGCCAGCAGCCAAGGGCTCGCCAATGAGCAGTTCTTC. It specifies CASSQGLANEQFF.

The gene calls are TRBV14 and TRBJ1-1; D gene ambiguous. Germline V CDR1 and CDR2: SGHDN, FVKESK. CDR3 length: 16 amino acids. The germline V and J ends were trimmed by 0 bases and 2 bases, with 13 bases remaining between them. CDR3 sequence: CASSQDRPETNTEAFF. Written as DNA, the CDR3 is TGTGCCAGCAGCCAAGATAGGCCCGAGACCAACACTGAAGCTTTCTTT.

This clone was counted a single time. The chain combines TRBV11-3 with TRBJ2-2; the match to TRBD1 covers 7 bases. This CDR3 has 15 amino acids. Germline V lookup: CDR1 SGHNT, CDR2 YENEEA. Losses at the gene ends were 5 bases for V and 0 bases for J; bases not matched to a gene: 3. The CDR3 spells CASSPGQPNTGELFF. CDR3 nucleotides: TGTGCCAGCAGCCCGGGACAGCCGAACACCGGGGAGCTGTTTTTT.

This chain joins TRBV27 and TRBJ2-1; no definite D call. Between the trimmed V and J ends, which lost 3 bases and 7 bases, there was a span of 10 bases. In germline, CDR1 is MNHEY, CDR2 SMNVEV (reference sequence). There are 13 residues in the CDR3. CDR3 DNA sequence: TGTGCCAGCAGTTTGGAAAGTCGAAATGAGCAGTTCTTC. Encoded protein: CASSLESRNEQFF.

The V and J genes are TRBV28 and TRBJ2-6; no clear D. V was shortened by 4 bases and J by 0 bases, with 7 bases between the two germline ends. The CDR3 runs to 15 residues. CDR1 and CDR2 (germline): MDHEN, SYDVKM. The CDR3, as DNA: TGTGCCAGCAGTTCCAGACTCTCTGGGGCCAACGTCCTGACTTTC. Its translation is CASSSRLSGANVLTF.

With respect to this clone: The same CDR3 arises from other DNA sequences in this sample as well. V gene TRBV4-1 combines with J gene TRBJ2-5, with a weak D call TRBD2 (5 bases). V was cut by 3 bases and J by 5 bases, with 10 bases left in between. The CDR3 runs to 13 residues. From germline, CDR1 is MGHRA and CDR2 YSYEKL. The CDR3 region is CASSQDSEETQYF. For the CDR3, the DNA is TGCGCCAGCAGCCAGGACTCGGAGGAGACCCAGTACTTC.